This T cell receptor (beta chain) was captured by sequencing in a study of identical twins (TCRdb year 2016). Regarding the study in general: To test whether fetal clonotypes persist, this study deep-sequenced TCR alpha and beta repertoires from monozygotic twins, from unrelated adults of various ages, and from cord blood. To rule out contamination, the twin experiments were replicated at different times with different library preparation protocols.

Receptor libraries were prepared by 5' RACE. The instrument given in TCRdb is Illumina HiSeq 2000. Template switching introduced a universal primer binding site; the final cDNA contained a unique molecular identifier, enabling accurate counting of TCR cDNA molecules. Specific primers in the conserved constant-segment region were used to synthesize first-strand cDNA for the TCR alpha and beta chains. Each cDNA library was double barcoded, with a SMART-Mk sample barcode plus Illumina barcodes, to control for contamination. TruSeq adapter sequences along with Illumina sample barcodes were introduced in two successive PCR steps. The TCR alpha and beta cDNA libraries were sequenced on the Illumina HiSeq platform using custom primers. The source study handled its data this way. Raw reads were processed with MiGEC to extract unique molecular identifiers, and MiXCR was used to determine CDR3 positions. For each individual, recombination models were inferred using an EM algorithm with the repgenHMM and IGoR tools. Shared clonotype analysis was performed with the tcR package in R, normalizing sharing by the product of cloneset sizes. To study raw recombination without the effects of thymic and clonal selection, out-of-frame nonproductive sequences were analyzed. Through fastp at Q25 and MiXCR, TCRdb rebuilt clones from the public reads, retaining in-frame beta chains. Every entry covers one CDR3 protein and lists the most common genes and DNA from its rows. TCRdb, not the authors, supplied the V and J calls. The sample table records hundreds of thousands of distinct CDR3 sequences; around a tenth of these occur just once. The biggest ten clones account for about 5% of the sample.

The full study reports these points: Conclusions relied on cross-sectional statistical analysis, since the same donors could not be followed over many years. Fewer insertions were carried by abundant cord blood beta clonotypes, a similar but weaker trend appeared in young adult naive repertoires, and no such trend appeared in memory repertoires. Compared with coincidental sharing between unrelated individuals, out-of-frame TCR alpha sequences shared between twins had an excess of sequences with low generation probability. Excess twin sharing in beta out-of-frame sequences was weaker because fewer shared sequences lowered the signal-to-noise ratio. Invariant T cells such as MAIT and iNKT could partly confound zero-insertion analyses, although diverse VJ usage argued against such confounding for most clonotypes. Out-of-frame TCR alpha sharing in monozygotic twins was systematically underestimated by recombination models, whereas sharing between unrelated individuals was in agreement with the recombination models.

The germline V end is reduced by 4 bases and the J end by 3 bases; junction bases left unmatched: 12. The CDR1 and CDR2 encoded by the germline V gene are SGHRS and YFSETQ. Counted from cysteine to phenylalanine, this CDR3 has 16 amino acids. Just CDR3 DNA is preserved here, 48 bases in frame from base 1. Only healthy Caucasian donors were included. Using Miltenyi CD45RO+ enrichment and human naive T-cell isolation kits, memory (CD45RO+) and naive T cells were isolated from PBMC. In the case of this clonotype: Its specific antigen is unknown. Per-base qualities were not stored, and no clone one base away is much larger.

The sequence derives from a young woman in good health. The material sequenced was memory (CD45RO+) T cells sorted from blood. The label giving this sample's cell subset or site can be read as: CD45RO+ enriched T cells. The sequence is built from TRBV5-1 and TRBJ2-7; TRBD1 fits 8 bases in the junction. The DNA is as follows: TGCGCCAGCAGCAATGCGGACGGACAGGGCCTCTACGAGCAGTACTTC. It codes for CASSNADGQGLYEQYF.